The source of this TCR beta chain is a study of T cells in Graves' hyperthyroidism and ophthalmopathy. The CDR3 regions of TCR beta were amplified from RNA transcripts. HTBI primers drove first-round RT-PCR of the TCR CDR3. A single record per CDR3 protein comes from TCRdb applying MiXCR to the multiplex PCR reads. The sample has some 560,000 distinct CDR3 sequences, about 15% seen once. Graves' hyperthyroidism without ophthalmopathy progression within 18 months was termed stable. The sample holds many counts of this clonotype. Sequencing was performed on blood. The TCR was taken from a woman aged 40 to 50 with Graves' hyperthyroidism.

The DNA for the CDR3 is TGCAGTGCTAGAGGGACTGCCTACAATGAGCAGTTCTTC. This sequence encodes CSARGTAYNEQFF. The V call is TRBV20-1, the J call TRBJ2-1, with D maybe TRBD2 (5 bases). Germline lookup yields CDR1 DFQATT and CDR2 SNEGSKA (reference sequence). The CDR3 is made up of 13 amino acids. V gave up 1 base and J gave up 2 bases, with 6 bases separating them.